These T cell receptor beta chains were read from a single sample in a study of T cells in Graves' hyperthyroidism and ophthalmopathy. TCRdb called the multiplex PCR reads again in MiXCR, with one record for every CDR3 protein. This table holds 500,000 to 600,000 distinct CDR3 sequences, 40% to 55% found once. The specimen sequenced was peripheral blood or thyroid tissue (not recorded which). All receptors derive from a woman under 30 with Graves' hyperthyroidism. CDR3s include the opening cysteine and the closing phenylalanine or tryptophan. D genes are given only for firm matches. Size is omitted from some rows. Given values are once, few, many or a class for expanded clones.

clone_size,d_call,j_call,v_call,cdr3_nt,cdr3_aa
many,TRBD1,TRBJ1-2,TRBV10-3,TGTGCCATCAGCGGGGACAGTAACTATGGCTACACCTTC,CAISGDSNYGYTF
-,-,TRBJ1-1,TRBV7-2,TGTGCCAGCAGCAGCAGGGCGAACGTAAACACTGAAGCTTTCTTT,CASSSRANVNTEAFF
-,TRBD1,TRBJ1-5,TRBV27,TGTGCCAGCAGCTTGACAGGGCATAGCAATCAGCCCCAGCATTTT,CASSLTGHSNQPQHF
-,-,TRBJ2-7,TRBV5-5,TGTGCCAGCAGCTTAGGGCAGAACTTC,CASSLGQNF
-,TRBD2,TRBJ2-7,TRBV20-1,TGCAGTGCTAGCTCCATAGAAGCGGGAGTCTCCTACGAGCAGTACTTC,CSASSIEAGVSYEQYF
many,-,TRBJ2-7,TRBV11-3,TGTGCCAGCAGCTTAGGTCGAGTCCGCGAGCAGTACTTC,CASSLGRVREQYF
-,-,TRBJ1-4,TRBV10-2,TGCGCCAGCAGGCCTATCAACACTGAAAAACTGTTTTTT,CASRPINTEKLFF
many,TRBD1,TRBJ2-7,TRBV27,TGTGCCAGCAGTTCAATCCGACAGGGCGACGAGCAGTACTTC,CASSSIRQGDEQYF
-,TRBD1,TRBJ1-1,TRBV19,TGTGCCAGTAGTATGACGGGACAGGGAGCTTTCTTT,CASSMTGQGAFF
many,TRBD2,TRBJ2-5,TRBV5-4,TGTGCCAGCAGCCGAAAGACTAGCGGGAGGCGTCAAGAGACCCAGTACTTC,CASSRKTSGRRQETQYF
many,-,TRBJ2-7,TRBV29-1,TGCAGCGTTAGAGACCAGAGCTCCTACGAGCAGTACTTC,CSVRDQSSYEQYF
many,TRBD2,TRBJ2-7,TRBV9,TGTGCCAGCAGCGTAGAACTAGCGGGAGTTACGTACGAGCAGTACTTC,CASSVELAGVTYEQYF
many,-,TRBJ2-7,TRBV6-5,TGTGCCGTTTGGGACGGAATTTCCTACGAGCAGTACTTC,CAVWDGISYEQYF
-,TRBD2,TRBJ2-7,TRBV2,TGTGCCAGCTTTCTTCTTCCGGGACTAGCGGTCTACGAGCAGTACTTC,CASFLLPGLAVYEQYF
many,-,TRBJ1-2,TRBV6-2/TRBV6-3,TGTGCCAGCAGTGAACAGGGTTCAGGCTACACCTTC,CASSEQGSGYTF
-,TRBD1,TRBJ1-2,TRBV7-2,TGTGCCAGCAGCCTCCGGGACAGGGAGGTACTTGGCTACACCTTC,CASSLRDREVLGYTF
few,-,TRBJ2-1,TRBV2,TGTGCCAGCAGGGTACTAGAGACTGAGCAGTTCTTC,CASRVLETEQFF
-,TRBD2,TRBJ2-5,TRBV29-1,TGCAGCGTAGAGCCGGGACTAGCGTCACGTTCAGAGACCCAGTACTTC,CSVEPGLASRSETQYF
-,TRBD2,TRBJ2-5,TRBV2,TGTGCCAGCAGTGATCTAGGCCGGCCGGGAGGGGGAGGGACCCAGTACTTC,CASSDLGRPGGGGTQYF
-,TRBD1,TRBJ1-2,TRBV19,TGTGCCACTAGTATTCTAGGGGGAGGGACAGGCTATGGCTACACCTTC,CATSILGGGTGYGYTF
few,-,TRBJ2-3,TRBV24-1,TGTGCCACCAGTGATTCACCGGGAGTGGATACGCAGTATTTT,CATSDSPGVDTQYF
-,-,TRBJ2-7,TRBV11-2,TGTGCCAGCAGCTTAGACCAGTCTCGTGAGCAGTACTTC,CASSLDQSREQYF
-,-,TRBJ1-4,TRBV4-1,TGCGCCAGCAGCCAAGGCGGCCCGGCGGATGAAAAACTGTTTTTT,CASSQGGPADEKLFF
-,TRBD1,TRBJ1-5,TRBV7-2,TGTGCCAGCAGCTTAGGTGGACAGGGGGTTGGCAATCAGCCCCAGCATTTT,CASSLGGQGVGNQPQHF
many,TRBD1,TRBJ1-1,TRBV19,TGTGCCAGTAGTACCCTCGGGACAGCTATGAACACTGAAGCTTTCTTT,CASSTLGTAMNTEAFF
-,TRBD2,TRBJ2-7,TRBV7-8,TGTGCCAGCAGCTTAGCGTTTCAAGCGGGAGGTGCCTACGAGCAGTACTTC,CASSLAFQAGGAYEQYF
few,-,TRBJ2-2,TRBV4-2,TGTGCCAGCAGCCGAAGGGGCCCCAGCACCGGGGAGCTGTTTTTT,CASSRRGPSTGELFF
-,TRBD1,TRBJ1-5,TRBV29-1,TGCAGCGTTGAGGTCCAGGGGGGGCAGCCCCAGCATTTT,CSVEVQGGQPQHF
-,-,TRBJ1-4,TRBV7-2,TGTGCCAGCAGATCAACAGGGAATGAAAAACTGTTTTTT,CASRSTGNEKLFF
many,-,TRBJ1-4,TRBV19,TGTGCCAGTAGTATCGCGGCAGCCGAGGAAAAACTGTTTTTT,CASSIAAAEEKLFF
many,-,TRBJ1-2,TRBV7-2,TGTGCCAGCAGCTTAGGCGGGGAAGGCTACACCTTC,CASSLGGEGYTF
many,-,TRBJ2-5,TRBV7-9,TGTGCCAGCAGCTCCGCGACTAGTTGGGAGACCCAGTACTTC,CASSSATSWETQYF
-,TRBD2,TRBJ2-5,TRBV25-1,TGTGCCCTGGGGAGGACTAGCGGGAGTCGGGAGACCCAGTACTTC,CALGRTSGSRETQYF
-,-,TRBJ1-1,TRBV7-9,TGTGCCAACGGCTTAGACTCACAGGCTCATGAAGCTTTCTTT,CANGLDSQAHEAFF
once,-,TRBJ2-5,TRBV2,TGTGCCAGCGGCCGGGACTCCCAGTACTTC,CASGRDSQYF
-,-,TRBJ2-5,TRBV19,TGTGCTAGAGAGAGGCGGGAGACCCAGTACTTC,CARERRETQYF
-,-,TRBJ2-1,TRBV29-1,TGCAGCGTTGATCTGGGTGGTAATGAGCAGTTCTTC,CSVDLGGNEQFF
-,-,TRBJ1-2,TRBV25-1,TGTGCCAGCAGTGCTAGAGATCCCCCAAGCTATGGCTACACCTTC,CASSARDPPSYGYTF
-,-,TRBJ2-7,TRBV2,TGTGCCAGCAGGGACCCCACCGGGAGAAGGACCTACGAGCAGTACTTC,CASRDPTGRRTYEQYF
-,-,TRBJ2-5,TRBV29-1,TGCAGCAGTGACCCCCGGGTCCAAGAGACCCAGTACTTC,CSSDPRVQETQYF
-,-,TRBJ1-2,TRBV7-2,TGTGCCAGCAGCGTAACTAGCGGGCGAAGAACGTCTAACTATGGCTACACCTTC,CASSVTSGRRTSNYGYTF
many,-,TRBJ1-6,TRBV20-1,TGCAGTGCTAGAGATCAGGGGACCCATTCACCCCTCCACTTT,CSARDQGTHSPLHF
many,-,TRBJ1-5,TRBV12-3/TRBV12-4,TGTGCCAGCAGTTTGAACATCAATCAGCCCCAGCATTTT,CASSLNINQPQHF
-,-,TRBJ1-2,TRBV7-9,TGTGCCAGCAGCCTAAATCCCGCGCCAGGCTCTGGCTACACCTTC,CASSLNPAPGSGYTF
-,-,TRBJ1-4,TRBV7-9,TGTGCCAGCAGCTCGACTAGTTGGCCTGGACATGAAAAACTGTTTTTT,CASSSTSWPGHEKLFF
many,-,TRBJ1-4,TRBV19,TGTGCCACTTCCCCGTGGAGGGACGCTAATGAAAAACTGTTTTTT,CATSPWRDANEKLFF
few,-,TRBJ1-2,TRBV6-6,TGTGCCAGCAGTCCCCCCCCCATCTTATTTGGACTTAACTATGGCTACACCTTC,CASSPPPILFGLNYGYTF
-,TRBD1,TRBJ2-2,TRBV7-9,TGTGCCCTCGGACAGGGGGACACCGGGGAGCTGTTTTTT,CALGQGDTGELFF
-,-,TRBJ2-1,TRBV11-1,TGTGCCAGCAGCTCGGACCGGGACACCCACAATGAGCAGTTCTTC,CASSSDRDTHNEQFF